The following is a TCR beta chain sequence with its context. Its antigen is unknown. No base-level quality is on record; no much larger clone is a single base apart. The data belong to a study of blood T cell repertoires in COVID-19 (TCRdb year 2020). Background for the entire study: Samples covering the acute and convalescent phases of COVID-19 were provided by collaborators in the United States, Italy and Spain. Samples came from the ongoing ImmuneRACE study (first 160 participants) plus 1,254 subjects from 6 global collaborators. Subjects who had been exposed to COVID-19, were actively infected with it, or had recovered from it provided the deeply sampled blood TCRbeta repertoires that made up the dataset. The repertoires were made available in a free public database intended to serve as a resource for research on the immune response to SARS-CoV-2. Where available, HLA class I and class II types were taken from metadata supplied by the sample provider and were not determined by assay-based typing. The material from the prospective study consisted of cDNA or gDNA derived from T cells, B-cell-depleted T cells, or PBMCs. Sample metadata almost always included a de-identified subject ID, COVID-19 status, age in years and sex.

CDR1 is given as MNHNS and CDR2 as SASEGT, both from the germline V gene. V ends up 3 bases short and J 1 base short, with an unmatched junction base count of 5. The CDR3 sequence holds 15 residues, the cysteine and phenylalanine included. The sequence is cut down to CDR3 DNA, 45 bases in frame from base 1. What the authors observed across the whole study: The amount of clinical and demographic metadata varied by source and participant and was provided uncurated.

TCRbeta CDR3 regions were amplified from genomic DNA using the immunoSEQ Assay, a bias-controlled multiplex PCR. On the study's bioinformatics: Nucleated cell counts per sample were estimated from amplification of reference gene primers within the assay. Sequence reads were collapsed and filtered to measure the absolute abundance of every unique TCRbeta CDR3 rearrangement. For each sample, productive Simpson clonality was calculated as the square root of Simpson's diversity index over productive rearrangements. TCRdb took this table from immuneACCESS and kept in-frame rearrangements with V and J called. Such tables lack part of the clones; where checked against another copy, unresolved V genes explain under half of the gap, and the rest is unexplained. The DNA gave D and trimming, while V, J and clone size come from that table. The sample table holds some 200,000 clones, of which roughly 86% were seen once. Together, the top ten hold about 9.3% of the sample.

Enrolling through a virtual design, the prospective study's participants ranged in age from about 18 to 100 years and lived across about two dozen United States geographic areas. In the prospective study, participants were assigned to cohorts based on the clinical history participants reported in a screening survey and a study questionnaire. In the prospective study, mobile phlebotomists collected whole blood, serum and a nasopharyngeal or oropharyngeal swab from each participant. Over an approximately 2-month period, participants in the prospective study had the option of providing additional blood draws and questionnaires. Before DNA extraction, blood samples from the prospective study were shipped at room temperature or frozen.

The sample taken for sequencing was PBMCs or T cells enriched from blood (not recorded which). The receptor comes from a man aged 18-30 years with acute COVID-19. In this chain, TRBV6-1 is recombined with TRBJ1-2; TRBD1 lines up with 7 middle nucleotides. The DNA sequence is as follows: TGTGCCAGCAGTGAGACAGGGATTTTTAACTATGGCTACACCTTC. Protein translation: CASSETGIFNYGYTF.